This T cell receptor beta chain emerged from a study of T cell changes during pregnancy in multiple sclerosis. TCRdb keeps only in-frame clones here, not all; method: immunoSEQ multiplex PCR. Altogether approximately 33,000 clones are present, under 95% being singletons, with the ten largest covering 0.4% to 0.5%. V lost 1 base to trimming and J lost 0 bases, with 15 bases between them. The CDR3 consists of 16 residues. Germline CDR1 is GTSNPN and CDR2 is SVGIG (reference sequence). Sample: CD4+ T cells from peripheral blood mononuclear cells, taken after pregnancy. The sequence was collected from a female donor with multiple sclerosis, enrolled in a pregnancy study. The chain joins TRBV30 to TRBJ1-1; TRBD1 might be the D (5 bases). The CDR3 bases are TGTGCCTGGAGTGCCCGGGGAGGGGCCATGAACACTGAAGCTTTCTTT. This codes for CAWSARGGAMNTEAFF.